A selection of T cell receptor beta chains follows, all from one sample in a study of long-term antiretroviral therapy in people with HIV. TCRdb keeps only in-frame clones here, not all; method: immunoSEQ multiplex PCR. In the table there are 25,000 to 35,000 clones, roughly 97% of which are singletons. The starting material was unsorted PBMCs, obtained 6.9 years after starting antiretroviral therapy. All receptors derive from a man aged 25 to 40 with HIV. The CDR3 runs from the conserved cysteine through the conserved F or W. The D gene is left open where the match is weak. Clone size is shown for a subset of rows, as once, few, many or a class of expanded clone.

CDR3: CASSVGEMGFYEQYF
DNA: TGTGCCAGCAGCGTAGGTGAGATGGGTTTCTACGAGCAGTACTTC
V: TRBV9
size: -
J: TRBJ2-7
D: -

CDR3: CATSTPGGYEQYF
DNA: TGTGCCACCTCAACCCCAGGGGGCTACGAGCAGTACTTC
V: TRBV19
size: -
J: TRBJ2-7
D: TRBD1

CDR3: CASSPGLASSTDTQYF
DNA: TGTGCCAGCAGCCCCGGGCTCGCCTCTAGCACAGATACGCAGTATTTT
V: TRBV5-8
size: -
J: TRBJ2-3
D: -

CDR3: CASSGARTEAFF
DNA: TGTGCCAGCAGTGGGGCCAGGACTGAAGCTTTCTTT
V: TRBV7-8
size: -
J: TRBJ1-1
D: -

CDR3: CASMKEGGEGTDTQYF
DNA: TGTGCCAGCATGAAGGAGGGGGGGGAGGGGACAGATACGCAGTATTTT
V: TRBV6-6
size: -
J: TRBJ2-3
D: -

CDR3: CASSNGGRGGDTQYF
DNA: TGTGCCAGCAGCAACGGAGGAAGGGGGGGTGATACGCAGTATTTT
V: TRBV7-9
size: -
J: TRBJ2-3
D: -

CDR3: CATSTYYAGNTIYF
DNA: TGTGCCACCAGCACTTATTACGCCGGAAACACCATATATTTT
V: TRBV15
size: -
J: TRBJ1-3
D: -

CDR3: CASDPGPVNEKLFF
DNA: TGTGCCAGCGATCCGGGACCCGTTAATGAAAAACTGTTTTTT
V: TRBV5-5
size: -
J: TRBJ1-4
D: -

CDR3: CAISESKRPGELFF
DNA: TGTGCCATCAGTGAGTCGAAAAGACCCGGGGAGCTGTTTTTT
V: TRBV10-3
size: -
J: TRBJ2-2
D: -

CDR3: CASSSRGLAAQYF
DNA: TGTGCCAGCAGCTCGAGGGGGCTAGCTGCGCAGTACTTC
V: TRBV7-2
size: once
J: TRBJ2-7
D: TRBD1

CDR3: CASSPTLAGATYEQYF
DNA: TGTGCCAGCAGCCCCACACTAGCGGGGGCGACATACGAGCAGTACTTC
V: TRBV4-2
size: -
J: TRBJ2-7
D: TRBD2

CDR3: CASSQTGAYGYTF
DNA: TGTGCCAGCAGTCAAACAGGGGCGTATGGCTACACCTTC
V: TRBV6-6
size: -
J: TRBJ1-2
D: TRBD1

CDR3: CASSAALRGPDTQYF
DNA: TGTGCCAGCAGCGCAGCTTTAAGGGGCCCGGATACGCAGTATTTT
V: TRBV9
size: -
J: TRBJ2-3
D: -

CDR3: CASSIPRGISTEAFF
DNA: TGTGCCAGTAGTATCCCTCGAGGGATTAGCACTGAAGCTTTCTTT
V: TRBV19
size: -
J: TRBJ1-1
D: -

CDR3: CAWSTGGEAYNEQFF
DNA: TGTGCCTGGAGCACTGGGGGGGAGGCCTACAATGAGCAGTTCTTC
V: TRBV30
size: few
J: TRBJ2-1
D: TRBD2

CDR3: CASSPDRGRPPNTGELFF
DNA: TGTGCCAGCAGCCCGGACAGGGGGCGACCCCCGAACACCGGGGAGCTGTTTTTT
V: TRBV5-6
size: -
J: TRBJ2-2
D: TRBD1

CDR3: CASSSGSAELAKNIQYF
DNA: TGTGCCAGCAGTTCTGGCTCTGCGGAGCTAGCCAAAAACATTCAGTACTTC
V: TRBV28
size: -
J: TRBJ2-4
D: -

CDR3: CAALQSENSYEQYF
DNA: TGTGCCGCACTACAGAGCGAGAATTCCTACGAGCAGTACTTC
V: TRBV10-3
size: -
J: TRBJ2-7
D: -

CDR3: CASSSRTGTEQYF
DNA: TGTGCCAGCAGTTCTCGGACAGGGACCGAGCAGTACTTC
V: TRBV27
size: -
J: TRBJ2-7
D: TRBD1

CDR3: CAWRGIAAELFF
DNA: TGTGCCTGGAGGGGGATAGCGGCGGAGCTGTTTTTT
V: TRBV30
size: -
J: TRBJ2-2
D: -

CDR3: CASSLATLRVGTKNIQYF
DNA: TGTGCCAGCAGCTTAGCGACCTTACGGGTTGGGACCAAAAACATTCAGTACTTC
V: TRBV7-8
size: -
J: TRBJ2-4
D: -

CDR3: CASSLQGGSYEQYF
DNA: TGTGCCAGCAGCTTACAGGGGGGCTCCTACGAGCAGTACTTC
V: TRBV7-2
size: -
J: TRBJ2-7
D: -

CDR3: CASSLDGGNTIYF
DNA: TGTGCCAGCAGCTTGGACGGTGGAAACACCATATATTTT
V: TRBV5-4
size: -
J: TRBJ1-3
D: -

CDR3: CASSLGAGRTFF
DNA: TGTGCCAGCAGCTTAGGGGCGGGACGGACTTTCTTT
V: TRBV11-3
size: -
J: TRBJ1-1
D: -

CDR3: CASTMGRDHYEQYF
DNA: TGTGCCAGTACTATGGGTAGGGACCACTACGAGCAGTACTTC
V: TRBV19
size: -
J: TRBJ2-7
D: -

CDR3: CASSRLKQGGTEAFF
DNA: TGCGCCAGCAGCCGGCTCAAACAGGGGGGCACTGAAGCTTTCTTT
V: TRBV4-3
size: -
J: TRBJ1-1
D: TRBD1

CDR3: CASLGATEF
DNA: TGTGCCAGTCTGGGGGCGACAGAATTC
V: TRBV25-1
size: once
J: TRBJ1-2
D: -

CDR3: CASSTTTTDTQYF
DNA: TGTGCCAGCAGCACGACTACTACAGATACGCAGTATTTT
V: TRBV11-1
size: -
J: TRBJ2-3
D: -

CDR3: CASSFARQGGQETQYF
DNA: TGTGCCAGCAGCTTCGCCCGACAGGGGGGTCAAGAGACCCAGTACTTC
V: TRBV5-6
size: -
J: TRBJ2-5
D: TRBD1

CDR3: CASSGVGGKTDTQYF
DNA: TGTGCCAGCAGCGGGGTGGGGGGGAAGACAGATACGCAGTATTTT
V: TRBV5-6
size: -
J: TRBJ2-3
D: TRBD2